Listed below are T cell receptor beta chains from one sample, sequenced in a study of T cell repertoires in cytomegalovirus infection. In TCRdb, the reads were re-called with MiXCR into one record per CDR3 protein. The top ten clones hold approximately 18% of a sample with 200,000 to 250,000 distinct CDR3 sequences, roughly 22% of them seen once. Sequenced: CD8+ T cells from PBMCs. These receptors were obtained from a human donor in good health (CMV status not recorded). Some clones in this sample may be carry-over from other donors' samples. Both conserved end residues are part of each CDR3. A D gene is named only where the DNA matches it firmly. Some rows mark clone size as missing; the rest say once, few, many or name a class of expanded clone.

abundance: few; j_gene: TRBJ1-2; v_gene: TRBV11-2; d_gene: -; CDR3aa: CASSRWKTEGYTF; CDR3nt: TGTGCCAGCAGCCGGTGGAAAACGGAGGGCTACACCTTC
abundance: many; j_gene: TRBJ2-3; v_gene: TRBV4-1; d_gene: -; CDR3aa: CASSQDTAADTQYF; CDR3nt: TGCGCCAGCAGCCAAGATACGGCAGCCGATACGCAGTATTTT
abundance: many; j_gene: TRBJ1-4; v_gene: TRBV25-1; d_gene: -; CDR3aa: CASSEVSDTFNEKLFF; CDR3nt: TGTGCCAGCAGTGAAGTCTCAGACACCTTTAATGAAAAACTGTTTTTT
abundance: few; j_gene: TRBJ2-7; v_gene: TRBV28; d_gene: -; CDR3aa: CASSQTVSSYEQYF; CDR3nt: TGTGCCAGCAGTCAGACAGTGAGCTCCTACGAGCAGTACTTC
abundance: -; j_gene: TRBJ1-2; v_gene: TRBV29-1; d_gene: -; CDR3aa: CSVSDREFGYTF; CDR3nt: TGCAGCGTGTCCGACAGAGAGTTTGGCTACACCTTC
abundance: few; j_gene: TRBJ2-1; v_gene: TRBV5-6; d_gene: -; CDR3aa: CASSSPRGTYNEQFF; CDR3nt: TGTGCCAGCAGCTCTCCACGGGGGACTTACAATGAGCAGTTCTTC
abundance: few; j_gene: TRBJ1-6; v_gene: TRBV6-4; d_gene: -; CDR3aa: CASSDGAYDNSPLHF; CDR3nt: TGTGCCAGCAGTGACGGGGCCTACGATAATTCACCCCTCCACTTT
abundance: many; j_gene: TRBJ1-1; v_gene: TRBV7-8; d_gene: -; CDR3aa: CASSLDPGLGTEAFF; CDR3nt: TGTGCCAGCAGCTTAGATCCGGGGTTAGGCACTGAAGCTTTCTTT
abundance: many; j_gene: TRBJ1-1; v_gene: TRBV12-3/TRBV12-4; d_gene: -; CDR3aa: CASSLGGRYTEAFF; CDR3nt: TGTGCCAGCAGTTTGGGGGGAAGGTACACTGAAGCTTTCTTT
abundance: few; j_gene: TRBJ1-3; v_gene: TRBV20-1; d_gene: TRBD1; CDR3aa: CSARTLQGADGNTIYF; CDR3nt: TGCAGTGCTAGAACCCTACAGGGGGCTGATGGAAACACCATATATTTT
abundance: -; j_gene: TRBJ2-7; v_gene: TRBV29-1; d_gene: -; CDR3aa: CSVRGQGGEQYF; CDR3nt: TGCAGCGTCCGGGGGCAGGGAGGCGAGCAGTACTTC
abundance: few; j_gene: TRBJ1-1; v_gene: TRBV7-3; d_gene: -; CDR3aa: CASSLGPDSINTEAFF; CDR3nt: TGTGCCAGCAGCTTAGGCCCCGACAGCATCAACACTGAAGCTTTCTTT
abundance: -; j_gene: TRBJ2-7; v_gene: TRBV29-1; d_gene: TRBD1; CDR3aa: CSVEEGTEYEQYF; CDR3nt: TGCAGCGTTGAAGAAGGGACAGAGTACGAGCAGTACTTC
abundance: many; j_gene: TRBJ2-2; v_gene: TRBV6-2/TRBV6-3; d_gene: -; CDR3aa: CASSTARQVPNTGELFF; CDR3nt: TGTGCCAGCAGTACTGCCCGACAGGTCCCGAACACCGGGGAGCTGTTTTTT
abundance: few; j_gene: TRBJ2-7; v_gene: TRBV28; d_gene: TRBD2; CDR3aa: CASSLHLREGSYEQYF; CDR3nt: TGTGCCAGCAGCCTCCATCTCAGGGAGGGCTCCTACGAGCAGTACTTC
abundance: few; j_gene: TRBJ2-1; v_gene: TRBV20-1; d_gene: TRBD1; CDR3aa: CSARQGERNEQFF; CDR3nt: TGCAGTGCTAGGCAGGGGGAAAGAAATGAGCAGTTCTTC
abundance: -; j_gene: TRBJ2-3; v_gene: TRBV3-1; d_gene: -; CDR3aa: CASRPDRYTDTQYF; CDR3nt: TGTGCCAGCAGGCCCGACAGATACACAGATACGCAGTATTTT
abundance: -; j_gene: TRBJ2-1; v_gene: TRBV5-1; d_gene: TRBD2; CDR3aa: CASRGTSGGAFREQFF; CDR3nt: TGCGCCAGCAGAGGGACTAGCGGGGGGGCCTTCAGGGAGCAGTTCTTC
abundance: few; j_gene: TRBJ1-1; v_gene: TRBV5-1; d_gene: -; CDR3aa: CASSLGVGGTEAFF; CDR3nt: TGCGCCAGCAGCTTGGGCGTCGGGGGCACTGAAGCTTTCTTT
abundance: few; j_gene: TRBJ1-2; v_gene: TRBV5-6; d_gene: -; CDR3aa: CASSLGGVRGTIYGYTF; CDR3nt: TGTGCCAGCAGCTTGGGTGGGGTGAGAGGGACGATTTATGGCTACACCTTC
abundance: many; j_gene: TRBJ2-1; v_gene: TRBV7-9; d_gene: -; CDR3aa: CASSLEGLISYNEQFF; CDR3nt: TGTGCCAGCAGCCTGGAGGGCCTTATCTCCTACAATGAGCAGTTCTTC
abundance: many; j_gene: TRBJ2-3; v_gene: TRBV7-8; d_gene: -; CDR3aa: CASSQGLQSDTQYF; CDR3nt: TGTGCCAGCAGCCAGGGACTTCAGTCAGATACGCAGTATTTT
abundance: few; j_gene: TRBJ1-6; v_gene: TRBV5-6; d_gene: -; CDR3aa: CASSHRSSYNSPLHF; CDR3nt: TGTGCCAGCAGCCATAGAAGCTCCTATAATTCACCCCTCCACTTT
abundance: many; j_gene: TRBJ1-4; v_gene: TRBV7-9; d_gene: -; CDR3aa: CASSQSRQLSNEKLFF; CDR3nt: TGTGCCAGCAGCCAATCACGACAGCTCTCTAATGAAAAACTGTTTTTT
abundance: -; j_gene: TRBJ2-4; v_gene: TRBV2; d_gene: TRBD2; CDR3aa: CASSEIAGASLAKNIQYF; CDR3nt: TGTGCCAGCAGTGAAATAGCGGGGGCGTCCTTAGCCAAAAACATTCAGTACTTC
abundance: many; j_gene: TRBJ2-3; v_gene: TRBV6-4; d_gene: TRBD2; CDR3aa: CASSRFDSGTSTDTQYF; CDR3nt: TGTGCCAGCAGTCGATTCGATAGCGGGACTAGCACAGATACGCAGTATTTT
abundance: -; j_gene: TRBJ1-5; v_gene: TRBV7-6; d_gene: -; CDR3aa: CASSPTNSGGQPQHF; CDR3nt: TGTGCCAGCAGCCCGACCAATTCAGGAGGTCAGCCCCAGCATTTT
abundance: -; j_gene: TRBJ2-5; v_gene: TRBV3-1; d_gene: TRBD2; CDR3aa: CASSQDWSGGASQETQYF; CDR3nt: TGTGCCAGCAGCCAAGATTGGAGCGGGGGAGCTTCCCAAGAGACCCAGTACTTC
abundance: few; j_gene: TRBJ2-7; v_gene: TRBV7-6; d_gene: TRBD2; CDR3aa: CASSLAGGRYEQYF; CDR3nt: TGTGCCAGCAGCTTGGCGGGGGGACGTTACGAGCAGTACTTC
abundance: few; j_gene: TRBJ2-3; v_gene: TRBV5-4; d_gene: TRBD2; CDR3aa: CASNVIGGGFTTDTQYF; CDR3nt: TGTGCCAGCAACGTTATTGGGGGGGGTTTCACCACAGATACGCAGTATTTT
abundance: -; j_gene: TRBJ1-3; v_gene: TRBV5-6; d_gene: -; CDR3aa: CASSLIRSSGNTIYF; CDR3nt: TGTGCCAGCAGCTTAATTAGGAGCTCTGGAAACACCATATATTTT
abundance: -; j_gene: TRBJ2-7; v_gene: TRBV5-1; d_gene: -; CDR3aa: CASSLALGREHSYEQYF; CDR3nt: TGCGCCAGCAGCTTGGCCCTCGGCAGGGAACACTCCTACGAGCAGTACTTC
abundance: few; j_gene: TRBJ2-7; v_gene: TRBV3-1; d_gene: TRBD2; CDR3aa: CASSPGGLAGEQYF; CDR3nt: TGTGCCAGCAGCCCAGGTGGGTTAGCGGGGGAGCAGTACTTC
abundance: -; j_gene: TRBJ1-2; v_gene: TRBV20-1; d_gene: TRBD1; CDR3aa: CSARVLGTEDYGYTF; CDR3nt: TGCAGTGCTAGAGTGTTAGGGACAGAGGACTATGGCTACACCTTC
abundance: many; j_gene: TRBJ2-7; v_gene: TRBV6-1; d_gene: -; CDR3aa: CASIIYFPGGTNEQYF; CDR3nt: TGTGCCAGCATTATATACTTTCCTGGAGGGACGAACGAGCAGTACTTC
abundance: many; j_gene: TRBJ2-1; v_gene: TRBV6-6; d_gene: -; CDR3aa: CASMVGPLHNEQFF; CDR3nt: TGTGCCAGTATGGTTGGGCCCCTCCACAATGAGCAGTTCTTC
abundance: -; j_gene: TRBJ2-7; v_gene: TRBV7-4; d_gene: -; CDR3aa: CASSSPEVQSYEQYF; CDR3nt: TGTGCCAGCAGCTCCCCCGAGGTGCAGTCCTACGAGCAGTACTTC
abundance: many; j_gene: TRBJ2-5; v_gene: TRBV7-8; d_gene: -; CDR3aa: CASSSFVAGAKETQYF; CDR3nt: TGTGCCAGCAGCTCATTCGTGGCCGGGGCAAAAGAGACCCAGTACTTC
abundance: -; j_gene: TRBJ1-2; v_gene: TRBV29-1; d_gene: -; CDR3aa: CSVGSPVNYGYTF; CDR3nt: TGCAGCGTTGGGTCCCCAGTTAACTATGGCTACACCTTC
abundance: once; j_gene: TRBJ1-6; v_gene: TRBV18; d_gene: -; CDR3aa: CASSPIWASNSPLHF; CDR3nt: TGTGCCAGCTCACCAATTTGGGCATCCAATTCACCCCTCCACTTT
abundance: -; j_gene: TRBJ1-5; v_gene: TRBV12-3/TRBV12-4; d_gene: TRBD1; CDR3aa: CASRATGNQPQHF; CDR3nt: TGTGCCAGCAGAGCGACAGGGAACCAGCCCCAGCATTTT
abundance: -; j_gene: TRBJ2-5; v_gene: TRBV3-1; d_gene: -; CDR3aa: CATPSGETQYF; CDR3nt: TGTGCCACCCCTTCCGGCGAGACCCAGTACTTC